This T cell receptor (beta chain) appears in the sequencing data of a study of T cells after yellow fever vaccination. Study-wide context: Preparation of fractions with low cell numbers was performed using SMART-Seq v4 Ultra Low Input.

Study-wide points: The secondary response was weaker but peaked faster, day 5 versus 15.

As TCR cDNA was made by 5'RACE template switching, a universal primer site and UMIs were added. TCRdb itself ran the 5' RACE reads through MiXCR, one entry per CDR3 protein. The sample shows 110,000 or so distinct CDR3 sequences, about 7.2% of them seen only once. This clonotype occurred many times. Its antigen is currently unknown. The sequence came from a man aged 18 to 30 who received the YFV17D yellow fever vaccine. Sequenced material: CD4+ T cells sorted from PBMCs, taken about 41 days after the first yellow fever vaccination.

The CDR3 here is CASSQELSAYNEQFF. CDR3 bases: TGCGCCAGCAGCCAAGAGTTGAGCGCCTACAATGAGCAGTTCTTC. The chain employs TRBV4-3 and TRBJ2-1; D gene ambiguous. The CDR3 length is 15 residues. Germline assignment: CDR1 LGHNA and CDR2 YSLEER. V was pared by 0 bases and J by 2 bases, with 8 bases between.